The sequence of this T cell receptor beta chain was determined in a study of blood T cell repertoires in COVID-19. The germline CDR1 and CDR2 sequences are MNHEY and SVGAGI. V was pared by 6 bases and J by 8 bases, with 9 bases of the junction left unmatched. The CDR3 extends over 13 amino acids. Assay used: immunoSEQ multiplex PCR; TCRdb lists only in-frame clones, some missing. The sample holds about 230,000 clones, roughly 83% seen once. The origin of this receptor is a man between 35 and 55 years old with acute or convalescent COVID-19. The sequencing sample was made of peripheral blood. The rearrangement links TRBV6-5 to TRBJ1-1; TRBD1 matches 7 bases. The CDR3 is CASSGQDFREAFF. DNA for the CDR3: TGTGCCAGCAGCGGACAGGATTTTCGGGAAGCTTTCTTT.